These 8 T cell receptor beta chains were sequenced from one sample in a study of identifying expanded T cells in peripheral blood. Sequencing was performed with immunoSEQ multiplex PCR; in TCRdb, only in-frame clones are kept and a portion is missing. The table has 70,000 to 100,000 clones, roughly 90% seen once. The specimen was blood. These receptors were collected from a person between 18 and 69 years old in good health.

The gene calls are TRBV30 and TRBJ2-3; D is ambiguous. CDR1 and CDR2 (germline): GTSNPN, SVGIG (reference sequence). There are 13 residues in the CDR3. The V and J ends lost 3 bases and 0 bases respectively, with 7 bases between them. The CDR3 DNA sequence: TGTGCCTGGAGCGGACGAAGCACAGATACGCAGTATTTT. Protein: CAWSGRSTDTQYF.

This clone occurred once. The rearrangement uses TRBV5-4 and TRBJ2-2, with 8 bases identical to TRBD1. Germline V gene sequence: CDR1 SGHNT, CDR2 YYREEE (reference sequence). With V trimmed by 4 bases and J by 4 bases, 12 bases remained unmatched. This CDR3 region has 17 residues. For the CDR3, the DNA is TGTGCCAGCAGCCCTCTGGGGCAGGGGGCTGTCACCGGGGAGCTGTTTTTT. Its protein is CASSPLGQGAVTGELFF.

The rearrangement links TRBV20-1 to TRBJ1-4; D unresolved. V was trimmed by 4 bases and J by 6 bases, leaving 3 bases between them. There are 10 residues in the CDR3. CDR1 is DFQATT, CDR2 SNEGSKA, per germline (reference sequence). The CDR3 region is CSAIDEKLFF. In DNA, the CDR3 is TGCAGTGCTATTGATGAAAAACTGTTTTTT.

The chain is built from TRBV6-4 and TRBJ2-3; D perhaps matches TRBD1 (6 bases). The ends were cut back, 5 bases at V and 2 bases at J, with 11 bases in the middle. Germline V lookup: CDR1 MRHNA, CDR2 SNTAGT. This CDR3 spans 14 amino acids. CDR3 amino acids: CASSTGMDTDTQYF. The CDR3 region has the DNA TGTGCCAGCAGTACAGGGATGGACACAGATACGCAGTATTTT.

The chain is built from TRBV27 and TRBJ1-1, with 11 nucleotides matching TRBD1. The V segment lost 8 bases and the J segment 8 bases; nucleotides outside the gene matches: 4. The CDR3 consists of 12 residues. The germline CDR1 and CDR2 sequences are MNHEY and SMNVEV (reference sequence). The CDR3 nucleotides are TGTGCCAGCGGGGACAGGGGGGAGGAAGCTTTCTTT. Its protein is CASGDRGEEAFF.

The chain carries TRBV13 and TRBJ2-1, with 7 bases lining up with TRBD1. The CDR3 is 14 residues long. The germline CDR1 and CDR2 sequences are PRHDT and FYEKMQ (reference sequence). J lost 7 bases, V lost 6 bases, and 9 bases had no gene match. The CDR3 loop is CASSQRPRGNEQFF. DNA of the CDR3: TGTGCCAGCAGTCAACGGCCCAGGGGGAATGAGCAGTTCTTC.

The chain recombines TRBV7-9 with TRBJ2-3, with D maybe TRBD2 (7 bases). The CDR3 contains 15 residues. Trimming took 2 bases from V and 6 from J, leaving 15 bases between them. Germline values: CDR1 SEHNR, CDR2 FQNEAQ (reference sequence). The CDR3 spells CASSLKQGGGDTQYF. In DNA form, the CDR3 reads TGTGCCAGCAGCTTAAAGCAGGGAGGGGGGGATACGCAGTATTTT.

The chain links TRBV15 to TRBJ2-5; D unclear. Trimming removed 3 bases from V and 2 bases from J, with 4 bases in between. CDR3 length: 12 residues. Per germline, CDR1 LNHNV and CDR2 YYDKDF (reference sequence). Here the CDR3 DNA reads TGTGCCACCAGCAGGTTGCAAGAGACCCAGTACTTC. This encodes CATSRLQETQYF.